The present entry profiles one TCR beta chain with its context. The germline gives CDR1 SGHRS, CDR2 YFSETQ. V lost 1 base and J lost 2; bases outside the gene matches: 6. The CDR3 sequence is 17 residues long. This sample is part of a study of low-dose radiotherapy and immunotherapy resistance in tumors. Covering alpha and beta chains, TRAV- and TRBV-specific primers were used for the first-strand cDNA. Over roughly 19 PCR cycles, TCRs were amplified from a constant-region primer and V-primer adapter. After the mRNA was isolated, it was amplified using in vitro transcription. MiXCR, run by TCRdb on the reads, gives a single entry per CDR3 protein. The data contain about 18,000 distinct CDR3 sequences, 70% of them singletons.

The sequence derives from a human donor with advanced metastatic prostate, ovarian, gallbladder or colorectal cancer (not recorded which). This table probably holds off-target reads from a library built for another chain. The chain has TRBV5-1 and TRBJ2-3, with 11 bases lining up with TRBD2. The chain's CDR3 is CASSLPKLAGATDTQYF. CDR3 nucleotides: TGCGCCAGCAGCTTGCCCAAACTAGCGGGGGCCACAGATACGCAGTATTTT.